The clone carrying this T cell receptor beta chain was found many times. Its antigen remains unidentified. Trimming pared 7 bases from V and 3 bases from J, leaving 18 bases between. The germline V gene has CDR1 MNHEY and CDR2 SVGAGI. The CDR3 contains 15 residues. The sample belongs to a study of T-cell memory formation after mild COVID-19. Overall study findings and caveats: Clones that contracted from day 15 to 85 were balanced CD4/CD8, while later expanders leaned CD4+.

TCR alpha and TCR beta cDNA libraries carrying sample barcodes and UMIs came from 5'RACE with constant-segment primers. Using its own MiXCR run on the 5' RACE reads, TCRdb lists one record per CDR3 protein. The repertoire holds 210,000 or so distinct CDR3 sequences, roughly a tenth seen once, with roughly 3% in the top ten. Sequenced material: PBMCs or a T cell subset sorted from them (not recorded which). The receptor comes from a man younger than 35 who had mild COVID-19 (a few samples of this study predate the infection). Cell type and time point are not known. The V and J genes are TRBV6-5 and TRBJ1-1; TRBD1 is a possible D gene (6 bases). In DNA, the CDR3 is TGTGCCAGCACCCCAAGACCCACAGGGCACACTGAAGCTTTCTTT. It encodes CASTPRPTGHTEAFF.